Below are 7 T cell receptor beta chains sequenced from a single sample in a study of T cell repertoires in cytomegalovirus infection. Using its own MiXCR run on the reads, TCRdb lists one record per CDR3 protein. The sample yields about 830,000 distinct CDR3 sequences, about 33% seen once. Which antigens these TCRs recognize remains unknown. The sample was cultured CD8+ T cells from PBMCs, taken from culture after CMV antigen stimulation. These receptors all come from a human donor in good health (CMV status not recorded). Some clones in this sample may be carry-over from other donors' samples.

A few counts support this clonotype. An end of the junction does not agree with germline; a read error may underlie this. This chain joins TRBV6-5 and TRBJ2-2; 9 bases align to TRBD1. The CDR3 has 14 amino acids. Germline CDR1 and CDR2: MNHEY and SVGAGI. The CDR3 here is CATSEDRGTGELFF. The CDR3 nucleotides read TGTGCCACCAGTGAGGACAGGGGCACCGGGGAGCTGTTTTTT.

This chain links TRBV7-9 with TRBJ2-5; 7 bases are shared with TRBD1. The trim removed 0 bases at V and 4 bases at J, leaving 5 bases unmatched. The CDR3 is 15 residues long. The germline CDR1 and CDR2 sequences are SEHNR and FQNEAQ (reference sequence). The CDR3 DNA follows: TGTGCCAGCAGCTTAGCCGACAGGGTAGGAGAGACCCAGTACTTC. Its translation: CASSLADRVGETQYF.

This clonotype was seen just once. The rearrangement uses TRBV3-1 and TRBJ1-2; D is undetermined. Germline V lookup: CDR1 LGHDT, CDR2 YNNKEL (reference sequence). This CDR3 is built from 15 residues. The germline V and J ends were trimmed by 0 bases and 8 bases, with 16 bases remaining between them. CDR3 DNA sequence: TGTGCCAGCAGCCAAGAAGTGTATTCAGGACGGGGCTACACCTTC. It encodes CASSQEVYSGRGYTF.

J is TRBJ1-5 and V is TRBV6-5; the D is unclear. The CDR3 extends over 15 amino acids. Germline V gene sequence: CDR1 MNHEY, CDR2 SVGAGI. V lost 6 bases and J 0 bases, leaving 12 bases between the germline ends. DNA for the CDR3: TGTGCCAGCAGGAACCGAGGAGATAGCAATCAGCCCCAGCATTTT. Translated: CASRNRGDSNQPQHF.

This clonotype was counted a few times. This rearrangement joins TRBV6-2 or TRBV6-3 to TRBJ1-6; weak D call: TRBD1 (5 bases). The germline V gene encodes CDR1 MNHEY and CDR2 SVGEGT. V lost 5 bases and J lost 7, with 18 bases in between. This CDR3 has 16 residues. Here the CDR3 DNA reads TGTGCCAGCAGTGACCCGACAGATTTTCTCAATTCACCCCTCCACTTT. It is translated as CASSDPTDFLNSPLHF.

This chain links TRBV9 with TRBJ2-1, with 9 positions matching TRBD1. The CDR3 has 15 amino acids. Germline loops: CDR1 SGDLS, CDR2 YYNGEE. The V gene end was trimmed by 5 bases and the J gene end by 5 bases; junction bases not matched to a gene: 8. The CDR3 region has the DNA TGTGCCAGCAGGTACCGGGACAGGGTTGACAATGAGCAGTTCTTC. Translated, it gives CASRYRDRVDNEQFF.

This clonotype has more than one count but fewer than ten. This rearrangement joins TRBV13 to TRBJ2-2, with D uncertain. The V end lost 5 bases, the J end lost 4 bases, and 11 bases lay between the germline ends. The CDR3 spans 14 residues. Germline V gene data show CDR1 as PRHDT and CDR2 as FYEKMQ (reference sequence). The CDR3 region has the DNA TGTGCCAGCAGCCCATCGGAGCTCACCGGGGAGCTGTTTTTT. Translating it yields CASSPSELTGELFF.